The 28 T cell receptor beta chains reported below all come from one sample, sequenced in a study of T cells in Graves' hyperthyroidism and ophthalmopathy. Authors of the study amplified TCR beta CDR3 regions from RNA transcripts. The HTBI primer set was used in a first-round RT-PCR of the TCR CDR3. TCRdb passed the multiplex PCR reads through MiXCR, listing each CDR3 protein once. The sample carries 300,000 to 500,000 distinct CDR3 sequences, around 15% recorded once. Material for sequencing was blood. Every receptor here comes from a man in his forties or fifties with Graves' ophthalmopathy.

This clonotype was seen many times. V usage is TRBV6-5 and J usage is TRBJ2-1; tentatively, D is TRBD1 or TRBD2 (5 bases each). The V end was cut by 6 bases, the J end by 3 bases, with 15 bases between. The CDR3 totals 15 residues. CDR1 is MNHEY and CDR2 is SVGAGI in the germline V gene. The CDR3 loop reads CASSPFGGVYNEQFF. DNA for the CDR3: TGTGCCAGCAGCCCCTTTGGGGGTGTCTACAATGAGCAGTTCTTC.

This clonotype was seen at least ten times. The rearrangement links TRBV30 to TRBJ2-7; D possibly corresponds to TRBD2 (5 bases). Trimming shortened V by 0 bases and J by 0 bases, and 21 bases separated the two germline ends. The CDR3 has 18 amino acids. The germline V gene has CDR1 GTSNPN and CDR2 SVGIG (reference sequence). The CDR3 sequence: CAWSVRHVSRARSYEQYF. As DNA, the CDR3 is TGTGCCTGGAGTGTGAGGCATGTGTCGCGGGCGCGCTCCTACGAGCAGTACTTC.

The sample holds a few counts of this clonotype. V is TRBV14 and J is TRBJ2-6; D not certain. Germline assignment: CDR1 SGHDN and CDR2 FVKESK. The length of the CDR3 is 13 residues. The V gene lost 2 bases and the J gene lost 4 bases, with 3 bases spanning the gap. The CDR3 sequence is CASSQRGANVLTF. The CDR3 DNA reads as TGTGCCAGCAGCCAAAGGGGGGCCAACGTCCTGACTTTC. Together with reference TRBV14 and TRBJ2-6, the CDR3 gives the full variable domain: EAGVTQFPSHSVIEKGQTVTLRCDPISGHDNLYWYRRVMGKEIKFLLHFVKESKQDESGMPNNRFLAERTGGTYSTLKVQPAELEDSGVYFCASSQRGANVLTFGAGSRLTVL.

In its sample, this clonotype was seen many times. The rearrangement uses TRBV2 and TRBJ2-7; either TRBD1 or TRBD2 may fit D (6 bases each). Germline values: CDR1 SNHLY, CDR2 FYNNEI. With 7 bases removed from V and 3 bases from J, the gap between germline ends came to 16 bases. This CDR3 is built from 14 residues. The CDR3 bases are TGTGCCAGCACTTTGTCCAGGGGAGGCTACGAGCAGTACTTC. This sequence encodes CASTLSRGGYEQYF.

The chain combines TRBV18 with TRBJ2-3, with D maybe TRBD2 (5 bases). The germline V gene encodes CDR1 KGHSH and CDR2 LQKENI. V was shortened by 2 bases and J by 3 bases, with 9 bases between the two germline ends. This CDR3 is built from 14 residues. CDR3 protein: CASSPRETTDTQYF. CDR3 nucleotides: TGTGCCAGCTCACCAAGGGAGACTACAGATACGCAGTATTTT.

This clonotype was seen many times. V gene TRBV6-1 combines with J gene TRBJ1-3; D uncertain. CDR3 length: 15 residues. Per the germline V gene, CDR1 is MNHNS and CDR2 is SASEGT. The germline V and J ends were trimmed by 5 bases and 0 bases, with 11 bases remaining between them. CDR3 amino acids: CASSRDPGSGNTIYF. CDR3 DNA sequence: TGTGCCAGCAGTCGCGATCCGGGCTCTGGAAACACCATATATTTT.

The chain links TRBV10-3 to TRBJ2-5, with a tentative D call TRBD2 (5 bases). The CDR3 length is 13 residues. CDR1 ENHRY and CDR2 SYGVKD come from the germline V gene. V lost 3 bases to trimming and J lost 4 bases, with 9 bases between them. The CDR3 nucleotides read TGTGCCATCAGTGACGGGGAGTTAGAGACCCAGTACTTC. Translated: CAISDGELETQYF.

This clonotype turned up a few times. CDR3 protein: CASSPDRSLEKLFF. The CDR3 region has the DNA TGTGCCAGCAGCCCAGACAGGAGCCTAGAAAAACTGTTTTTT. The gene calls are TRBV14 and TRBJ1-4, with a possible D match to TRBD1 (6 bases). Germline V gene data show CDR1 as SGHDN and CDR2 as FVKESK. CDR3 size: 14 residues. Trimming cost V 4 bases and J 8 bases, with 14 bases left between them.

The V and J genes are TRBV28 and TRBJ1-5; a possible D gene is TRBD1 (6 bases). V dropped 11 bases and J dropped 0 bases, with 14 bases sitting between them. CDR1 is MDHEN, CDR2 SYDVKM, per germline. This CDR3 comprises 14 residues. This CDR3 is CASRQGLSNQPQHF. The CDR3 coding sequence is TGTGCCTCCCGTCAGGGGCTTAGCAATCAGCCCCAGCATTTT.

This clonotype was observed many times. CDR3 residues: CASSPQAGGSYEQYF. The CDR3 nucleotides are TGTGCCAGCAGCCCTCAAGCGGGAGGCTCCTACGAGCAGTACTTC. The V and J genes are TRBV3-1 and TRBJ2-7, with 9 bases lining up with TRBD2. Trimming cost V 4 bases and J 0 bases; bases outside gene matches: 4. From germline, CDR1 is LGHDT and CDR2 YNNKEL (reference sequence). This CDR3 spans 15 amino acids.

Ten or more counts support this clonotype. V is TRBV7-2 and J is TRBJ2-5, with 8 bases aligning to TRBD2. Unmatched junction bases numbered 5, after V lost 0 bases and J lost 5 bases. This CDR3 region has 15 residues. Germline CDR1 SGHTA, CDR2 FQGNSA. As DNA, the CDR3 is TGTGCCAGCAGCTTAGCCCGCGAGCGGGGGGAGACCCAGTACTTC. Translation gives CASSLARERGETQYF. The full variable domain, with the rest looked up from reference TRBV7-2 and TRBJ2-5, is GAGVSQSPSNKVTEKGKDVELRCDPISGHTALYWYRQSLGQGLEFLIYFQGNSAPDKSGLPSDRFSAERTGGSVSTLTIQRTQQEDSAVYLCASSLARERGETQYFGPGTRLLVL.

The chain recombines TRBV15 with TRBJ2-1, with TRBD2 identical over 8 bases. The junction had 7 bases not matched to a gene; V was cut back by 3 bases and J by 3 bases. The CDR3 runs to 16 residues. The germline gives CDR1 LNHNV, CDR2 YYDKDF (reference sequence). The CDR3 coding sequence is TGTGCCACCAGCAGGGGGGCGGGAGGATTCTACAATGAGCAGTTCTTC. Translation: CATSRGAGGFYNEQFF. Full variable domain (remainder filled in from reference TRBV15 and TRBJ2-1): DAMVIQNPRYQVTQFGKPVTLSCSQTLNHNVMYWYQQKSSQAPKLLFHYYDKDFNNEADTPDNFQSRRPNTSFCFLDIRSPGLGDTAMYLCATSRGAGGFYNEQFFGPGTRLTVL.

This clonotype appeared many times. The chain employs TRBV28 and TRBJ2-3; TRBD2 might be the D (5 bases). This CDR3 is 15 amino acids long. With 3 bases removed from V and 2 bases from J, the gap between germline ends came to 12 bases. The germline gives CDR1 MDHEN, CDR2 SYDVKM. The CDR3 nucleotides are TGTGCCAGCAGTTTCATAAGCGGATCCACAGATACGCAGTATTTT. Translated, it gives CASSFISGSTDTQYF.

This clonotype has at least ten counts. The rearrangement links TRBV18 to TRBJ2-3; D possibly matches TRBD1 or TRBD2 (6 bases each). The germline V and J ends were trimmed by 0 bases and 1 base, with 11 bases remaining between them. This CDR3 region has 16 residues. The germline CDR1 and CDR2 sequences are KGHSH and LQKENI. CDR3: CASSPPTGGGTDTQYF. The CDR3 region has the DNA TGTGCCAGCTCACCACCTACCGGGGGCGGCACAGATACGCAGTATTTT.

In this sample, this clonotype turned up many times. The rearrangement uses TRBV28 and TRBJ2-7; the D gene is possibly TRBD1 (6 bases). Germline loops: CDR1 MDHEN, CDR2 SYDVKM. The CDR3 totals 14 residues. Between the trimmed V and J ends, which lost 4 bases and 3 bases, there was a span of 13 bases. The CDR3 sequence is CASSSGARLYEQYF. The CDR3 coding sequence is TGTGCCAGCAGTTCAGGGGCTCGTCTCTACGAGCAGTACTTC.

This clonotype was counted at least ten times. The rearrangement joins TRBV20-1 to TRBJ2-3, with a weak D call TRBD2 (5 bases). Trimming shortened V by 3 bases and J by 3 bases, and 16 bases separated the two germline ends. The CDR3 runs 15 residues. CDR1 and CDR2 from the germline V gene are DFQATT and SNEGSKA (reference sequence). As DNA, the CDR3 is TGCAGTGCTAGCGCCCTAGCCTCTGGGACAGATACGCAGTATTTT. Translating gives CSASALASGTDTQYF.

This clonotype was seen more than once but under ten times. Here the CDR3 reads CASSDSYNTGELFF. DNA of the CDR3: TGTGCCAGCAGTGACAGCTATAACACCGGGGAGCTGTTTTTT. The rearrangement links TRBV27 to TRBJ2-2; D perhaps matches TRBD1 (5 bases). Trimming shortened V by 5 bases and J by 2 bases, and 9 bases separated the two germline ends. CDR1 and CDR2 from the germline V gene are MNHEY and SMNVEV (reference sequence). The CDR3 length is 14 residues.

V gene TRBV7-6 combines with J gene TRBJ2-7, with 7 bases matching TRBD2. The V segment lost 1 base and the J segment 6 bases; nucleotides outside the gene matches: 6. The germline V gene encodes CDR1 SGHVS and CDR2 FNYEAQ. CDR3 size: 14 residues. The CDR3 coding sequence is TGTGCCAGCAGCTTAGTGGGGAGGGCTGGCGAGCAGTACTTC. Residues: CASSLVGRAGEQYF.

This clonotype came up many times. V gene TRBV27 combines with J gene TRBJ2-3, with D possibly matching TRBD2 (5 bases). V was pared by 0 bases and J by 2 bases, with 12 bases between. Germline V gene lookup returns CDR1 MNHEY and CDR2 SMNVEV (reference sequence). This CDR3 contains 16 residues. CDR3: CASSLSRLADTDTQYF. CDR3 DNA sequence: TGTGCCAGCAGTTTATCTCGCCTAGCAGACACAGATACGCAGTATTTT.

The rearrangement uses TRBV10-1 and TRBJ1-5; 8 bases agree with TRBD1. Germline V gene sequence: CDR1 WNHNN, CDR2 SYGVQD (reference sequence). The CDR3 covers 14 residues. The V gene end was trimmed by 6 bases and the J gene end by 5 bases; junction bases not matched to a gene: 6. The CDR3 nucleotides read TGCGCCAGCAGCTACGGACAGGGTGATCAGCCCCAGCATTTT. This sequence encodes CASSYGQGDQPQHF.

The chain carries TRBV4-1 and TRBJ1-3, with unresolved D. Trimming took off 0 bases at V and 0 bases at J, with 3 bases between the two ends. The CDR3 contains 14 residues. Germline CDR1 reads MGHRA; CDR2 reads YSYEKL. This CDR3 reads CASSQDLSGNTIYF. The CDR3 nucleotides read TGCGCCAGCAGCCAAGACCTCTCTGGAAACACCATATATTTT.

This clonotype has a handful of counts. The V call is TRBV7-9, the J call TRBJ2-7; 11 bases align to TRBD2. The CDR3 is 14 residues long. With V trimmed by 4 bases and J by 2 bases, 1 base remained unmatched. Germline CDR1 and CDR2: SEHNR and FQNEAQ (reference sequence). The chain's CDR3 is CASSSTSGAYEQYF. The CDR3 region has the DNA TGTGCCAGCAGCTCGACTAGCGGGGCCTACGAGCAGTACTTC.

The table lists this clonotype with a few counts. The rearrangement joins TRBV5-1 to TRBJ2-6; the D is unclear. Per germline, CDR1 SGHRS and CDR2 YFSETQ. The V end lost 0 bases, the J end lost 2 bases, and 6 bases lay between the germline ends. The CDR3 is 15 amino acids. Here the CDR3 reads CASSLELTGANVLTF. Here the CDR3 DNA reads TGCGCCAGCAGCTTGGAGTTGACTGGGGCCAACGTCCTGACTTTC.

V usage is TRBV4-1 and J usage is TRBJ2-7; 10 nucleotides line up with TRBD1. The CDR3 sequence is 18 residues long. Losses at the gene ends were 2 bases for V and 0 bases for J; bases not matched to a gene: 10. Germline V gene lookup returns CDR1 MGHRA and CDR2 YSYEKL. CDR3 sequence: CASSQIPGQGSRSYEQYF. The CDR3 DNA sequence: TGCGCCAGCAGCCAAATACCGGGACAGGGGTCCCGCTCCTACGAGCAGTACTTC.

This clonotype has a count of ten or more. This rearrangement joins TRBV11-2 to TRBJ2-7; 10 nucleotides line up with TRBD2. Germline V lookup: CDR1 SGHAT, CDR2 FQNNGV. This CDR3 is 16 amino acids long. The V and J ends lost 1 base and 4 bases, in that order; junction bases with no gene match: 7. CDR3 bases: TGTGCCAGCAGCTTAGCCGGAGCGGGAGGGTCTTACGAGCAGTACTTC. Translating gives CASSLAGAGGSYEQYF. The full variable domain, with the rest looked up from reference TRBV11-2 and TRBJ2-7, is EAGVAQSPRYKIIEKRQSVAFWCNPISGHATLYWYQQILGQGPKLLIQFQNNGVVDDSQLPKDRFSAERLKGVDSTLKIQPAKLEDSAVYLCASSLAGAGGSYEQYFGPGTRLTVT.

This clonotype was detected only a few times. This rearrangement joins TRBV6-5 to TRBJ1-2; D is undetermined. V lost 0 bases and J 3 bases, leaving 14 bases between the germline ends. Germline V gene lookup returns CDR1 MNHEY and CDR2 SVGAGI. The CDR3 length is 16 residues. In DNA form, the CDR3 reads TGTGCCAGCAGTTACTCGACCGTTACGCAGGACTATGGCTACACCTTC. Its translation is CASSYSTVTQDYGYTF.

This clonotype was picked up a small number of times. V is TRBV7-6 and J is TRBJ2-1; D unresolved. CDR3 length equals 16 residues. V was clipped by 5 bases and J by 0 bases, with 14 bases between them. CDR1 is SGHVS and CDR2 is FNYEAQ in the germline V gene. The CDR3 reads CASSLNWASSYNEQFF. CDR3 DNA sequence: TGTGCCAGCAGCCTAAATTGGGCTAGCTCCTACAATGAGCAGTTCTTC.

The sample holds many counts of this clonotype. This sequence joins TRBV7-8 and TRBJ2-7, with unresolved D. The germline CDR1 and CDR2 sequences are SGHVS and FQNEAQ. With 1 base removed from V and 1 base from J, the gap between germline ends came to 8 bases. The CDR3 covers 14 residues. Written as DNA, the CDR3 is TGTGCCAGCAGCTTAGACCCCGGGTCCTACGAGCAGTACTTC. It yields the protein CASSLDPGSYEQYF.